Following are 26 T cell receptor beta chains from one sample sequenced in a study of T cells expressing NK-cell markers. After re-calling the 5' RACE reads, TCRdb lists one entry per CDR3 protein, DNA absent. This table holds around 470,000 distinct CDR3 sequences. Specimen: blood T cells: a sorted CD56 or NKG2C T cell subset, CD4+ or CD8+ T cells, or bulk PBMC T cells (not recorded which). These receptors came from a woman aged 45-59 years in good health.

This chain links TRBV20-1 with TRBJ2-4; TCRdb calls TRBD2, which cannot be checked without DNA. Per the germline V gene, CDR1 is DFQATT and CDR2 is SNEGSKA (reference sequence). The CDR3 spans 18 residues. CDR3 region: CSAREASGSGVAKNIQYF.

The chain uses TRBV5-1 and TRBJ2-2; TCRdb's D call, TRBD1, is unchecked because there is no DNA. This CDR3 has 13 amino acids. Germline V gene sequence: CDR1 SGHRS, CDR2 YFSETQ. The CDR3 here is CASSFPGAGELFF. The full variable domain, its missing parts supplied by reference TRBV5-1 and TRBJ2-2, is KAGVTQTPRYLIKTRGQQVTLSCSPISGHRSVSWYQQTPGQGLQFLFEYFSETQRNKGNFPGRFSGRQFSNSRSEMNVSTLELGDSALYLCASSFPGAGELFFGEGSRLTVL.

V gene TRBV24-1 combines with J gene TRBJ1-1. This CDR3 has 13 amino acids. The germline V gene encodes CDR1 KGHDR and CDR2 SFDVKD. CDR3 sequence: CATRASQNTEAFF.

The chain joins TRBV12-3 or TRBV12-4 to TRBJ2-2. The CDR3 runs 15 residues. The CDR3 here is CASSLRNSWAGELFF.

The gene calls are TRBV24-1 and TRBJ2-1; TCRdb calls TRBD2, which cannot be checked without DNA. The germline V gene encodes CDR1 KGHDR and CDR2 SFDVKD. CDR3 length equals 16 residues. The CDR3 loop is CATSDLTSGSRDEQFF.

The J gene is TRBJ2-5, the V gene TRBV7-9. The CDR3 loop spans 13 amino acids. Germline V gene sequence: CDR1 SEHNR, CDR2 FQNEAQ (reference sequence). This CDR3 reads CASSLDAQETQYF.

The chain has TRBV20-1 and TRBJ2-1; TCRdb picks TRBD2, but there is no DNA to check that call. The germline CDR1 and CDR2 sequences are DFQATT and SNEGSKA (reference sequence). The CDR3 is made up of 15 amino acids. CDR3 amino acids: CSAKGLAGGLNEQFF.

The V and J genes are TRBV9 and TRBJ2-5; the TRBD1 assignment by TCRdb is unverifiable without DNA. The CDR3 sequence is 15 residues long. CDR1 is SGDLS, CDR2 YYNGEE, per germline. CDR3 sequence: CASIKGTGRQETQYF. Complete variable domain (other parts from reference TRBV9 and TRBJ2-5): DSGVTQTPKHLITATGQRVTLRCSPRSGDLSVYWYQQSLDQGLQFLIQYYNGEERAKGNILERFSAQQFPDLHSELNLSSLELGDSALYFCASIKGTGRQETQYFGPGTRLLVL.

The gene calls are TRBV7-2 and TRBJ1-5. CDR3 length: 15 residues. Germline CDR1 SGHTA, CDR2 FQGNSA. The CDR3 protein is CASSPGSWFNQPQHF.

The chain links TRBV20-1 to TRBJ2-1; TCRdb's assignment of TRBD1 cannot be checked, as there is no DNA. The germline V gene encodes CDR1 DFQATT and CDR2 SNEGSKA (reference sequence). This CDR3 is 15 amino acids long. CDR3 sequence: CSAIPGTGPYNEQFF.

This rearrangement joins TRBV12-3 or TRBV12-4 to TRBJ2-3; as DNA is missing, the TRBD1 call by TCRdb cannot be tested. This CDR3 region has 13 residues. The CDR3 sequence is CASSFTGGDTQYF.

This chain joins TRBV12-3 or TRBV12-4 and TRBJ1-1; absent DNA, TCRdb's TRBD1 call cannot be checked. The CDR3 is 17 residues long. The CDR3 sequence is CASSKQGTTQMNTEAFF.

The rearrangement uses TRBV27 and TRBJ1-5. CDR3 length: 17 residues. Germline V gene sequence: CDR1 MNHEY, CDR2 SMNVEV (reference sequence). The CDR3 loop is CASSLEASLVGNQPQHF.

J is TRBJ2-3 and V is TRBV29-1; TCRdb's D gene call, TRBD1, goes unchecked for lack of DNA. Germline CDR1 is SQVTM and CDR2 is ANQGSEA. The CDR3 loop spans 14 amino acids. CDR3 sequence reads: CSAPGGVSTDTQYF.

The J gene is TRBJ2-1, the V gene TRBV6-6; with no DNA, the TCRdb D assignment of TRBD2 cannot be verified. Germline V gene lookup returns CDR1 MNHNY and CDR2 SVGAGI (reference sequence). There are 14 residues in the CDR3. Here the CDR3 reads CASRGLAGVYEQFF.

The rearrangement links TRBV6-2 or TRBV6-3 to TRBJ2-6; the TRBD1 assignment by TCRdb is unverifiable without DNA. CDR1 is MNHEY and CDR2 is SVGEGT in the germline V gene. There are 19 residues in the CDR3. The CDR3 protein is CASLQPRADPSSGANVLTF.

This chain links TRBV12-3 or TRBV12-4 with TRBJ2-1; TCRdb's D call of TRBD2 is untestable without DNA. CDR3 length: 17 residues. CDR3 protein: CASSTGTSLPSYNEQFF.

This chain joins TRBV6-1 and TRBJ2-1. This CDR3 has 15 amino acids. CDR1 and CDR2 from the germline V gene are MNHNS and SASEGT. The CDR3 spells CASSETQGTYNEQFF.

The V and J genes are TRBV5-4 and TRBJ2-1; TCRdb names TRBD2, which stays unverified in the absence of DNA. The length of the CDR3 is 17 residues. CDR1 is SGHNT, CDR2 YYREEE, per germline (reference sequence). The CDR3 reads CASSSHRLAGGSDEQFF.

The chain couples TRBV25-1 to TRBJ2-1; there is no DNA to check the TCRdb D call of TRBD1. CDR1 is MGHDK, CDR2 SYGVNS, per germline. The CDR3 has 17 amino acids. This CDR3 is CASNALRQGSSYNEQFF.

The chain is built from TRBV5-1 and TRBJ1-1. Germline V gene sequence: CDR1 SGHRS, CDR2 YFSETQ. The CDR3 consists of 13 residues. The CDR3 sequence: CASSLDGGAEAFF.

CDR3 protein: CASSPATGLEPEAFF. This chain uses TRBV18 with TRBJ1-1; absent DNA, TCRdb's TRBD1 call cannot be checked. This CDR3 is 15 amino acids long. Germline CDR1 is KGHSH and CDR2 is LQKENI. Filled out from reference TRBV18 and TRBJ1-1, the complete variable domain reads NAGVMQNPRHLVRRRGQEARLRCSPMKGHSHVYWYRQLPEEGLKFMVYLQKENIIDESGMPKERFSAEFPKEGPSILRIQQVVRGDSAAYFCASSPATGLEPEAFFGQGTRLTVV.

The genes are TRBV11-2 and TRBJ2-3; the D call from TCRdb, TRBD2, cannot be confirmed without DNA. Germline assignment: CDR1 SGHAT and CDR2 FQNNGV. The CDR3 has 12 amino acids. CDR3 amino acids: CASSLDRWELYF.

The chain carries TRBV5-1 and TRBJ2-2; checking the TCRdb D call of TRBD1 is not possible without DNA. Germline CDR1 SGHRS, CDR2 YFSETQ. CDR3 length equals 15 residues. CDR3 protein: CASRPEAGVQGELFF.

This chain uses TRBV5-6 with TRBJ2-6. Germline CDR1 is SGHDT and CDR2 is YYEEEE. The CDR3 spans 17 residues. CDR3 sequence: CASSLVVTNSGANVLTF.

The CDR3 spells CASSRIPGDGETQYF. The rearrangement uses TRBV7-6 and TRBJ2-5. Germline V gene lookup returns CDR1 SGHVS and CDR2 FNYEAQ. This CDR3 is built from 15 residues.